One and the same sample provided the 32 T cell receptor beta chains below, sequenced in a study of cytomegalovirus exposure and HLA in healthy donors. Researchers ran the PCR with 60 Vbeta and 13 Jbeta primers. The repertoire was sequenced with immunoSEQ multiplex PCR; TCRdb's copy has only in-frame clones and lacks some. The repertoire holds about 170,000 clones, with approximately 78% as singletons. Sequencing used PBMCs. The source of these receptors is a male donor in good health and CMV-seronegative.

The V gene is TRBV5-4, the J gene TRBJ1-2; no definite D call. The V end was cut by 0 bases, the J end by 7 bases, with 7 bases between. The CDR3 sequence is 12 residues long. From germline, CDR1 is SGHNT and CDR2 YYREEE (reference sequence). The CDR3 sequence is CASSLGQRGYTF. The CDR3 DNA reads TGTGCCAGCAGCTTGGGGCAGCGTGGCTACACCTTC. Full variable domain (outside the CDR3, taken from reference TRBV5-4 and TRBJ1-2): ETGVTQSPTHLIKTRGQQVTLRCSSQSGHNTVSWYQQALGQGPQFIFQYYREEENGRGNFPPRFSGLQFPNYSSELNVNALELDDSALYLCASSLGQRGYTFGSGTRLTVV.

CDR3: CASSTRQGSYEQYF. The CDR3 DNA sequence: TGTGCCAGCAGCACTCGACAGGGGTCCTACGAGCAGTACTTC. J is TRBJ2-5 and V is TRBV7-2; 8 bases align to TRBD1. The assigned J gene may be wrong: the sequence end matches TRBJ2-7 better. Germline V gives CDR1 SGHTA, CDR2 FQGNSA. The CDR3 covers 14 residues.

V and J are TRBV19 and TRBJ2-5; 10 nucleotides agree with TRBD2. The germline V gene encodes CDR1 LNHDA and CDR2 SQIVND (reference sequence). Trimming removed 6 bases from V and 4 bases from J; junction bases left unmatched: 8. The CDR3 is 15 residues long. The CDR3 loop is CASSDTSGKGETQYF. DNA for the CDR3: TGTGCCAGTAGCGACACTAGCGGGAAGGGAGAGACCCAGTACTTC.

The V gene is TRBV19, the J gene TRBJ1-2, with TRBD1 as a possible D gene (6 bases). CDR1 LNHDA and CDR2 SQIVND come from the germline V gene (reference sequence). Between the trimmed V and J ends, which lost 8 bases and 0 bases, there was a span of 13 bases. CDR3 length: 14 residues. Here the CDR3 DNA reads TGTGCCAGTGTACAGGGCCCCACTAACTATGGCTACACCTTC. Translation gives CASVQGPTNYGYTF.

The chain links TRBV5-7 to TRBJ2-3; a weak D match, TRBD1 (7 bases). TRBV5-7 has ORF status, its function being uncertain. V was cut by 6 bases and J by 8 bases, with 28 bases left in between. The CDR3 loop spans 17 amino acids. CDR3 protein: CASNHDTGAGRFSTQYF. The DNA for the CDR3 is TGTGCCAGCAACCACGACACAGGGGCGGGGAGGTTTAGTACGCAGTATTTT.

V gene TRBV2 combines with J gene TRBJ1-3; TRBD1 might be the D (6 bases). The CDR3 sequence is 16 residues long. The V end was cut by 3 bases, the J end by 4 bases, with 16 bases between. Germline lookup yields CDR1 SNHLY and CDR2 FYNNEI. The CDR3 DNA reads TGTGCCAGCAGTGATCCCGGGACACTCCCCGGAAACACCATATATTTT. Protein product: CASSDPGTLPGNTIYF.

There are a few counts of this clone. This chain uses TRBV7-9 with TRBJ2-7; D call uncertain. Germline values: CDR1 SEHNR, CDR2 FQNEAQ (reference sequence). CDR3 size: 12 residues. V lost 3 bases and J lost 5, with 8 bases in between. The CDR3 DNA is TGTGCCAGCAGCTTTGCAGGCCACGAGCAGTACTTC. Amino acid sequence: CASSFAGHEQYF.

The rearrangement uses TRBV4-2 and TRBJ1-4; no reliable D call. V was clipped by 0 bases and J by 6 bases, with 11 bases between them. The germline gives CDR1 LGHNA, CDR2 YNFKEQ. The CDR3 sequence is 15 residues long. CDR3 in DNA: TGTGCCAGCAGCCAAGAAGAAGGGAGGGATGAAAAACTGTTTTTT. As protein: CASSQEEGRDEKLFF.

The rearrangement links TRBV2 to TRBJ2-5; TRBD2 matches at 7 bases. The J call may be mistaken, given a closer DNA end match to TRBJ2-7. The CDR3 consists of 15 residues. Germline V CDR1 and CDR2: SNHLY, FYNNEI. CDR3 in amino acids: CASKQERTSGYEQYF. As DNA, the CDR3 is TGTGCCAGCAAACAGGAAAGGACTAGTGGCTACGAGCAGTACTTC.

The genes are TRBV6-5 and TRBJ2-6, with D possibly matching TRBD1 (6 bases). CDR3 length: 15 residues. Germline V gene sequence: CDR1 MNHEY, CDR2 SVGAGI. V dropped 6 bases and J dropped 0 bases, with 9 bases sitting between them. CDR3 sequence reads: CASRRQDSGANVLTF. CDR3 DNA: TGTGCCAGCAGGAGACAGGACTCTGGGGCCAACGTCCTGACTTTC.

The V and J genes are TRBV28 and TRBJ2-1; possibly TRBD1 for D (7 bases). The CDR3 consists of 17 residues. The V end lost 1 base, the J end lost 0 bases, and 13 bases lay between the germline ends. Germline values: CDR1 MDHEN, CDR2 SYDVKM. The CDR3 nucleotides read TGTGCCAGCAGTTTATATCCGGGGGACAGCTCCTACAATGAGCAGTTCTTC. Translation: CASSLYPGDSSYNEQFF.

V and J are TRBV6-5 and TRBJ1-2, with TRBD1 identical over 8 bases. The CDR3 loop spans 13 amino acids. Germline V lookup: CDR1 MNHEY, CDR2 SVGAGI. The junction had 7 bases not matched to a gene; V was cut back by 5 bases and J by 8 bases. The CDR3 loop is CASSTQGARGYTF. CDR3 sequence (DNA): TGTGCCAGCAGTACGCAGGGGGCTCGGGGCTACACCTTC.

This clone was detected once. The CDR3 region has the DNA TGCAGCGTTGGCAGGACAACCTACGAGCAGTACTTC. Its protein product is CSVGRTTYEQYF. The chain has TRBV29-1 and TRBJ2-7, with D tentatively TRBD1 (5 bases). With 4 bases removed from V and 2 bases from J, the gap between germline ends came to 9 bases. CDR3 length: 12 amino acids. Germline V gene sequence: CDR1 SQVTM, CDR2 ANQGSEA.

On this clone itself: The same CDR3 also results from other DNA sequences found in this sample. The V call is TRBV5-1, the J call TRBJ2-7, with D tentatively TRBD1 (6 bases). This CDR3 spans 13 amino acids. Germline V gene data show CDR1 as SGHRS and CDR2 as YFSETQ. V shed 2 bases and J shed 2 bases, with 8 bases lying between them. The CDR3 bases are TGCGCCAGCAGCTTACAGGGCGCCTACGAGCAGTACTTC. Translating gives CASSLQGAYEQYF.

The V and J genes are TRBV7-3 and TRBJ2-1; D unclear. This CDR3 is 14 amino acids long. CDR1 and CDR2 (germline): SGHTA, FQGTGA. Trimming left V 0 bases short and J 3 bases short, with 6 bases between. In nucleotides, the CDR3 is TGTGCCAGCAGCTTAACCCCAGGCTACAATGAGCAGTTCTTC. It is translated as CASSLTPGYNEQFF.

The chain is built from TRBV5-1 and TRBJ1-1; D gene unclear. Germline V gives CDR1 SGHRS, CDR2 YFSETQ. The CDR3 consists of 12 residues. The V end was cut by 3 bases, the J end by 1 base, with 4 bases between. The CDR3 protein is CASSSGNTEAFF. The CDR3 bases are TGCGCCAGCAGCTCGGGGAACACTGAAGCTTTCTTT.

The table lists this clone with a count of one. The DNA for the CDR3 is TGTGCCAGCAGTTCCGGGACAACTCGTAACTATGGCTACACCTTC. This gives the protein CASSSGTTRNYGYTF. The chain joins TRBV27 to TRBJ1-2, with D possibly matching TRBD1 (6 bases). Germline assignment: CDR1 MNHEY and CDR2 SMNVEV (reference sequence). The V gene lost 4 bases and the J gene lost 1 base, with 13 bases spanning the gap. The CDR3 contains 15 residues.

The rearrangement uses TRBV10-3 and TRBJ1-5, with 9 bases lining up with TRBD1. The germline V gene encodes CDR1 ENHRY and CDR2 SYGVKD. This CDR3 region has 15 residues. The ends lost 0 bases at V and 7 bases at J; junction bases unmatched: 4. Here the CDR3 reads CAISESRDRDQPQHF. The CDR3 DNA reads TGTGCCATCAGTGAGTCACGGGACAGGGACCAGCCCCAGCATTTT.

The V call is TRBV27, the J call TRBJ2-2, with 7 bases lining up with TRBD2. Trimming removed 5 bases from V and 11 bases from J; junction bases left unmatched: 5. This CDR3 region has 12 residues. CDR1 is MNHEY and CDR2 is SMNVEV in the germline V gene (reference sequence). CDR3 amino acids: CASSTGGTELFF. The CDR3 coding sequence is TGTGCCAGCAGTACCGGGGGGACCGAGCTGTTTTTT.

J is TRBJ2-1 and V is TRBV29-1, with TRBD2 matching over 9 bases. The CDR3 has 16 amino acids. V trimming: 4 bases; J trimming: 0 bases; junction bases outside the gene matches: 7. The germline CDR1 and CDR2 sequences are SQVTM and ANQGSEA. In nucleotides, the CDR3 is TGCAGCGTTGTTCCCACTAGCGGGTCCTCCTACAATGAGCAGTTCTTC. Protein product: CSVVPTSGSSYNEQFF.

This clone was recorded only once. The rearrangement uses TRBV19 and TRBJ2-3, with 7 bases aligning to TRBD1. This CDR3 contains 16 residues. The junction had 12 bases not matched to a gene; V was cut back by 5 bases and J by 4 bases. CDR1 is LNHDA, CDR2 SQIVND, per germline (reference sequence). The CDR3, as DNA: TGTGCCAGTAGTTTCGGTACAGGGGTTGGAGCAGATACGCAGTATTTT. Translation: CASSFGTGVGADTQYF.

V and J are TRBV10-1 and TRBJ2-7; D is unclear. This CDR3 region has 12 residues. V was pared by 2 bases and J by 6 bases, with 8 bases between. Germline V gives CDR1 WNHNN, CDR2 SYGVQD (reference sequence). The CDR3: CASSEKPGEQYF. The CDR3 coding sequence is TGCGCCAGCAGTGAGAAACCCGGCGAGCAGTACTTC.

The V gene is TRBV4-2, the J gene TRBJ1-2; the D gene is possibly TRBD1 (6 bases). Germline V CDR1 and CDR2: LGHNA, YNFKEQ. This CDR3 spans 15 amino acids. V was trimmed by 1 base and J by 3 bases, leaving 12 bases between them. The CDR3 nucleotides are TGTGCCAGCAGCCAAGTTCTACAGGGTGACTATGGCTACACCTTC. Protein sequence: CASSQVLQGDYGYTF.

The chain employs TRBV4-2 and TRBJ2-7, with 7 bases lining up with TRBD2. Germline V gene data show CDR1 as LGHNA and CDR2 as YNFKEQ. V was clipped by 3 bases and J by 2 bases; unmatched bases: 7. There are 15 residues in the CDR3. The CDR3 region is CASSHGGLVPYEQYF. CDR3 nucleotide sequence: TGTGCCAGCAGCCACGGTGGACTAGTACCCTACGAGCAGTACTTC.

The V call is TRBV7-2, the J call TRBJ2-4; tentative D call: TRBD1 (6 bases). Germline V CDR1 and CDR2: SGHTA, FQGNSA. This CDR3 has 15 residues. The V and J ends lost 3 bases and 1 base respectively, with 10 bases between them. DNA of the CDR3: TGTGCCAGCAGCTTCTCCCAGGGGGCCAAAAACATTCAGTACTTC. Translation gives CASSFSQGAKNIQYF.

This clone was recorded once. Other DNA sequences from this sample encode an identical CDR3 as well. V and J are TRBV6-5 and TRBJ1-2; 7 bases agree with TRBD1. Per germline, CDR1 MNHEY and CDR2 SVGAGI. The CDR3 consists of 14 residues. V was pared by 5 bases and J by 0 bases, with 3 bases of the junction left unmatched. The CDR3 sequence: CASSRDSTNYGYTF. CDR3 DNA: TGTGCCAGCAGTCGGGACAGTACTAACTATGGCTACACCTTC.

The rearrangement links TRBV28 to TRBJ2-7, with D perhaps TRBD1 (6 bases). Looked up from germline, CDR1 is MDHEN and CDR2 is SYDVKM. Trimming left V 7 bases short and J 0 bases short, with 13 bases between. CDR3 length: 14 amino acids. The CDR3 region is CASTLTGSSYEQYF. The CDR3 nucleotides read TGTGCCAGCACCTTGACAGGTAGCTCCTACGAGCAGTACTTC.

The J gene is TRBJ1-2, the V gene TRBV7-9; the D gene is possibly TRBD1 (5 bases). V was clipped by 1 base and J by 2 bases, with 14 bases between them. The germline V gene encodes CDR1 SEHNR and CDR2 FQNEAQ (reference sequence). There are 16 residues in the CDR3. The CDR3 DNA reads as TGTGCCAGCAGCTTAGTGGGGCGACACCCGAACTATGGCTACACCTTC. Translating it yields CASSLVGRHPNYGYTF.

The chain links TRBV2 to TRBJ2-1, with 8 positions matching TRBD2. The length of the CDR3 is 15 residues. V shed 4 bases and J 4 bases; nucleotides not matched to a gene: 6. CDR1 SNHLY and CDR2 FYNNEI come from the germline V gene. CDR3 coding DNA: TGTGCCAGCAGTGGTGCTAGCGGGTTTTACAATGAGCAGTTCTTC. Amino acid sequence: CASSGASGFYNEQFF.

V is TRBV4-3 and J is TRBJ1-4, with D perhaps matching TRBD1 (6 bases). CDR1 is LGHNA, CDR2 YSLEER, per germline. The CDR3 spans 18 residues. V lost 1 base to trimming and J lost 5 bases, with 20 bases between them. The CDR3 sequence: CASSQGLNTGLGNEKLFF. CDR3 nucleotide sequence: TGCGCCAGCAGCCAAGGGCTAAACACAGGGTTGGGAAATGAAAAACTGTTTTTT.

CDR3 residues: CASRWGTGGIYGYTF. The CDR3 DNA reads TGTGCCAGCAGATGGGGGACAGGGGGGATCTATGGCTACACCTTC. This rearrangement joins TRBV28 to TRBJ1-2, with 11 bases that match TRBD1. The CDR3 is 15 amino acids. In germline, CDR1 is MDHEN, CDR2 SYDVKM. Trimming took 6 bases from V and 4 from J; bases not matched to a gene: 7.

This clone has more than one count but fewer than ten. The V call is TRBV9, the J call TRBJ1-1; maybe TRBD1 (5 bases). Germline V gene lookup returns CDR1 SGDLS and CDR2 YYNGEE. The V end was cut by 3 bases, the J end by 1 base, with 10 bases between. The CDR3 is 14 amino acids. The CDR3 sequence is CASSATDQNTEAFF. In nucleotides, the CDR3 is TGTGCCAGCAGCGCGACAGACCAGAACACTGAAGCTTTCTTT.